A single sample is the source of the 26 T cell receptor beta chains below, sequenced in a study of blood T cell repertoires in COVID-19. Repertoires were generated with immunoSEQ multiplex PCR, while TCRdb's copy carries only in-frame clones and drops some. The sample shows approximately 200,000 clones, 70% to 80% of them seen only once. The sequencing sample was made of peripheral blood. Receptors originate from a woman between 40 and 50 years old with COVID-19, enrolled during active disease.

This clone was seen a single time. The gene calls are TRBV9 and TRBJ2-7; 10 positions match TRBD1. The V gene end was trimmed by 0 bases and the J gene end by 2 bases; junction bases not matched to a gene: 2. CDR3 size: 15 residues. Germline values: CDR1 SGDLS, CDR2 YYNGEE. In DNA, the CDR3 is TGTGCCAGCAGCGTAGGGACAGGGGGACCCTACGAGCAGTACTTC. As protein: CASSVGTGGPYEQYF.

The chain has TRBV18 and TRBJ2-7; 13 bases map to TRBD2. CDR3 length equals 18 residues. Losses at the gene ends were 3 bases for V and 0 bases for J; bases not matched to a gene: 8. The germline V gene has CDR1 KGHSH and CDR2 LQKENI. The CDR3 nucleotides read TGTGCCAGCTCACCGCGGGGGACTAGCGGGATCAGCTCCTACGAGCAGTACTTC. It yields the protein CASSPRGTSGISSYEQYF.

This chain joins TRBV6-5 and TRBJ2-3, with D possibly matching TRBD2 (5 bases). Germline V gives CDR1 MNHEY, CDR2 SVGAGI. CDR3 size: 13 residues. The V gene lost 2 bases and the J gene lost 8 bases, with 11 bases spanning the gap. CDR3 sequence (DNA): TGTGCCAGCAGTTACGTGGCTGCGGGTACGCAGTATTTT. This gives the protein CASSYVAAGTQYF.

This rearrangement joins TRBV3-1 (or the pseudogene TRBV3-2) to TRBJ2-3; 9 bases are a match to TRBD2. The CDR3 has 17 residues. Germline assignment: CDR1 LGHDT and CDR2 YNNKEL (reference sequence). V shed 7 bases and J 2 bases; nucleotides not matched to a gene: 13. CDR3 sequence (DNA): TGTGCCAGCACACAATCGGGGACTAGCCTATCCACAGATACGCAGTATTTT. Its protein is CASTQSGTSLSTDTQYF.

The CDR3 nucleotides are TGCGCCAGCAGTGCTGAAAGCGGGAGGGCCAGCCAAGAGACCCAGTACTTC. Its translation: CASSAESGRASQETQYF. V is TRBV10-1 and J is TRBJ2-5; 10 nucleotides agree with TRBD2. The CDR3 totals 17 residues. V shed 4 bases, J shed 1 base, and the junction held 9 bases outside the gene matches. CDR1 and CDR2 (germline): WNHNN, SYGVQD (reference sequence).

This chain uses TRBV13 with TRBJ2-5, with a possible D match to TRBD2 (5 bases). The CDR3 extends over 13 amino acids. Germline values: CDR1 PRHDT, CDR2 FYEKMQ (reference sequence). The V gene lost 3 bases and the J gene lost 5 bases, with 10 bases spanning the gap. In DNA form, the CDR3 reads TGTGCCAGCAGCTTCACCCCGGGGGAGACCCAGTACTTC. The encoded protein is CASSFTPGETQYF.

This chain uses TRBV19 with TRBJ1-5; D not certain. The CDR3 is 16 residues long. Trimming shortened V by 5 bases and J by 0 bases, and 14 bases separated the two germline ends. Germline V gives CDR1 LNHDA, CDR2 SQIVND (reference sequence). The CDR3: CASSVLGGYSNQPQHF. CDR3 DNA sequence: TGTGCCAGTAGTGTACTAGGAGGGTATAGCAATCAGCCCCAGCATTTT.

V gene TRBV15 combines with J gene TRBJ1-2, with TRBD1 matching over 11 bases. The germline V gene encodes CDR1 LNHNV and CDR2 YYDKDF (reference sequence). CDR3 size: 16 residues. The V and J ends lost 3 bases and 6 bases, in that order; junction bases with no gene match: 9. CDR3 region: CATSSGQGAVLNGYTF. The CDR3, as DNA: TGTGCCACCAGCAGTGGACAGGGGGCGGTTCTAAATGGCTACACCTTC.

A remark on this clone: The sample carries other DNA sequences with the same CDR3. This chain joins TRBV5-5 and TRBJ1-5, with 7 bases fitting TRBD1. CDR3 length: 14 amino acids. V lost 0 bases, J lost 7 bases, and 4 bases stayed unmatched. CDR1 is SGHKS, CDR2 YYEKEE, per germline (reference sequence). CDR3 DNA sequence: TGTGCCAGCAGCTTGGAAGGGGGCGACCAGCCCCAGCATTTT. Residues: CASSLEGGDQPQHF.

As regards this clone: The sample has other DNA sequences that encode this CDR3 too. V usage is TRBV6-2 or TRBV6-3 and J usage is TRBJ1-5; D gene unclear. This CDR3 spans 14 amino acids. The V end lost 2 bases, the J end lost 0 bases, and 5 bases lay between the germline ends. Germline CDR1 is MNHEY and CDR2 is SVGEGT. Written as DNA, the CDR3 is TGTGCCAGCAGTTACCGGGGTAGCAATCAGCCCCAGCATTTT. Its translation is CASSYRGSNQPQHF.

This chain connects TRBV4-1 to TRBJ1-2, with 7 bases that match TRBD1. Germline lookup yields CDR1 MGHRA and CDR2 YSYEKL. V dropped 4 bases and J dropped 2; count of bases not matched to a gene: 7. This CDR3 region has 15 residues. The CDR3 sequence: CASSRQQGLNYGYTF. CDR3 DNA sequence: TGCGCCAGCAGCCGCCAACAGGGGTTAAACTATGGCTACACCTTC.

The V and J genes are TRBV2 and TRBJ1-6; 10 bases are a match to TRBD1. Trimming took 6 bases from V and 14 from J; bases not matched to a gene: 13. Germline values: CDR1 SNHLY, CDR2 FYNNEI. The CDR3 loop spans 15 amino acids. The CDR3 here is CASRDPGQGPKALHF. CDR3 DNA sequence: TGTGCCAGCAGGGACCCGGGACAGGGGCCCAAGGCCCTCCACTTT. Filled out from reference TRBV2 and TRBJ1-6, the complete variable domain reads EPEVTQTPSHQVTQMGQEVILRCVPISNHLYFYWYRQILGQKVEFLVSFYNNEISEKSEIFDDQFSVERPDGSNFTLKIRSTKLEDSAMYFCASRDPGQGPKALHFGNGTRLTVT.

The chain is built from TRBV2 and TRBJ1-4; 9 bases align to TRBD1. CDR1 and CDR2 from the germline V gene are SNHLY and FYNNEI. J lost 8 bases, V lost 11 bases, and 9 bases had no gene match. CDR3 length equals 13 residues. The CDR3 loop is CARRDRVSEKLFF. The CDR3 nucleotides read TGTGCCCGCCGGGACAGGGTTAGCGAAAAACTGTTTTTT.

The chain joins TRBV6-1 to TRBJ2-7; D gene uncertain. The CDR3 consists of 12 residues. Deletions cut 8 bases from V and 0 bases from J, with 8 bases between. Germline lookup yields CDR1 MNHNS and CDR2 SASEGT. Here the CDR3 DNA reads TGTGCCAGCGGCCAAGACTCCTACGAGCAGTACTTC. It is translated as CASGQDSYEQYF.

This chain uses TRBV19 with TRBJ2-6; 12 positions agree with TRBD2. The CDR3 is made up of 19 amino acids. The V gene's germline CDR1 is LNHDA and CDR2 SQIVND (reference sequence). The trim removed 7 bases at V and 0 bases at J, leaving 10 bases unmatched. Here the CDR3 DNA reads TGTGCCAGTACACCCCCTAGCGGGAGGGAGAGCTCTGGGGCCAACGTCCTGACTTTC. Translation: CASTPPSGRESSGANVLTF.

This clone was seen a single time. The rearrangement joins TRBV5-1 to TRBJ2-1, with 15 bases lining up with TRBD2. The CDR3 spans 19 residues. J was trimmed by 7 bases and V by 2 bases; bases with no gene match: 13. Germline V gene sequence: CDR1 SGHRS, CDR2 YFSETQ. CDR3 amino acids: CASSLVGLAGGISRNEQFF. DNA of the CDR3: TGCGCCAGCAGCTTAGTAGGACTAGCGGGAGGGATTTCCAGAAATGAGCAGTTCTTC.

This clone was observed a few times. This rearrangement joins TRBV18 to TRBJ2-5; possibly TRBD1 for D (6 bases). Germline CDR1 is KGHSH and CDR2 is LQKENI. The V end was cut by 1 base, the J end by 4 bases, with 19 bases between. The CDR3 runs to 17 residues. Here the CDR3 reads CASSPRPTSGVGETQYF. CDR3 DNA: TGTGCCAGCTCACCACGCCCAACTTCAGGGGTAGGAGAGACCCAGTACTTC.

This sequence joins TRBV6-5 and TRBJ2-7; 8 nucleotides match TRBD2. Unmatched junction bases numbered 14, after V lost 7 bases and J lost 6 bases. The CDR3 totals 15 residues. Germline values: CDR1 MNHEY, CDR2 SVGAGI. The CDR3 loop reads CASIGRGAGVFEQYF. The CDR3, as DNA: TGTGCCAGCATCGGACGGGGAGCGGGAGTCTTCGAGCAGTACTTC.

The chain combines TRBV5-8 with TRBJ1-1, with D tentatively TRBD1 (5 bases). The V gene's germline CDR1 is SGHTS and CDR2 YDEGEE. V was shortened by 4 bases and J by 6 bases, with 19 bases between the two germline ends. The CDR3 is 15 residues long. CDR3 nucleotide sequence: TGTGCCAGCAGCCCGAATCTGGCCAGGGTGGCTGAAGCTTTCTTT. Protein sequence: CASSPNLARVAEAFF.

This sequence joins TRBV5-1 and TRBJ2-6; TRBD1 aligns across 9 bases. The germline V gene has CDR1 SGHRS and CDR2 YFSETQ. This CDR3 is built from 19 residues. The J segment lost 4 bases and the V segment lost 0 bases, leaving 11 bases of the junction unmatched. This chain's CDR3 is CASSLVGTGNPLGANVLTF. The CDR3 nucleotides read TGCGCCAGCAGCTTGGTGGGGACAGGGAACCCTCTGGGGGCCAACGTCCTGACTTTC.

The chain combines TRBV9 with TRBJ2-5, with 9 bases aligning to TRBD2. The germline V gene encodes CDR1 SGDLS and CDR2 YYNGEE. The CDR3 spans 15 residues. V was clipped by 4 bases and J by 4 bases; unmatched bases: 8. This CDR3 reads CASSTRMTSGETQYF. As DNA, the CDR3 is TGTGCCAGCAGCACTCGGATGACTAGCGGAGAGACCCAGTACTTC.

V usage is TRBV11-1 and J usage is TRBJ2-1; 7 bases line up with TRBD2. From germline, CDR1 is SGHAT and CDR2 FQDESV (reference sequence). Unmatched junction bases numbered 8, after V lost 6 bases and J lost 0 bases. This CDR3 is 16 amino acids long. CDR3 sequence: CASSQGGGGSYNEQFF. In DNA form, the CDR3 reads TGTGCCAGCAGTCAAGGCGGCGGGGGCTCCTACAATGAGCAGTTCTTC.

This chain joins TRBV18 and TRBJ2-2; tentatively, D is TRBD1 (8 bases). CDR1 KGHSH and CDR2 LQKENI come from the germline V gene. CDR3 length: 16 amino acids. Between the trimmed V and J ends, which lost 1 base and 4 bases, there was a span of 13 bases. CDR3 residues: CASSPQQGGTTGELFF. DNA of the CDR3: TGTGCCAGCTCACCACAACAGGGGGGGACCACCGGGGAGCTGTTTTTT. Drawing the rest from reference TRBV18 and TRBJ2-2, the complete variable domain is NAGVMQNPRHLVRRRGQEARLRCSPMKGHSHVYWYRQLPEEGLKFMVYLQKENIIDESGMPKERFSAEFPKEGPSILRIQQVVRGDSAAYFCASSPQQGGTTGELFFGEGSRLTVL.

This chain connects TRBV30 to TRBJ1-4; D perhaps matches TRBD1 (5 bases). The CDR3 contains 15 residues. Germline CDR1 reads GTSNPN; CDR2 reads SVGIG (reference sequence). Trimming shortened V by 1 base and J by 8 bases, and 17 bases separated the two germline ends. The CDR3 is CAWSDPPVQGEKLFF. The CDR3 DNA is TGTGCCTGGAGTGACCCCCCGGTGCAGGGAGAAAAACTGTTTTTT. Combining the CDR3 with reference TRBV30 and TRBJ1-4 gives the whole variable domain SQTIHQWPATLVQPVGSPLSLECTVEGTSNPNLYWYRQAAGRGLQLLFYSVGIGQISSEVPQNLSASRPQDRQFILSSKKLLLSDSGFYLCAWSDPPVQGEKLFFGSGTQLSVL.

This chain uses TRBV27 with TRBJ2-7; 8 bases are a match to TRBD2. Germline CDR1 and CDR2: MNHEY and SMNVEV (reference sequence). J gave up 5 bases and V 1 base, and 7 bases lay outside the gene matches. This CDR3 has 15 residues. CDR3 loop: CASSLFSGRTDEQYF. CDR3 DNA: TGTGCCAGCAGTTTATTCAGCGGGAGAACGGACGAGCAGTACTTC.

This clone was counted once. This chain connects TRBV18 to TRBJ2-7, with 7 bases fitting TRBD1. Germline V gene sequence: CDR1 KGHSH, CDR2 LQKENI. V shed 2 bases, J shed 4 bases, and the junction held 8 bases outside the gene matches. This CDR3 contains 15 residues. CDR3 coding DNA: TGTGCCAGCTCACCAGGCGGACAGGCCTTTTACGAGCAGTACTTC. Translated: CASSPGGQAFYEQYF. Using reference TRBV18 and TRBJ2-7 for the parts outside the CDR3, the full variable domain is NAGVMQNPRHLVRRRGQEARLRCSPMKGHSHVYWYRQLPEEGLKFMVYLQKENIIDESGMPKERFSAEFPKEGPSILRIQQVVRGDSAAYFCASSPGGQAFYEQYFGPGTRLTVT.